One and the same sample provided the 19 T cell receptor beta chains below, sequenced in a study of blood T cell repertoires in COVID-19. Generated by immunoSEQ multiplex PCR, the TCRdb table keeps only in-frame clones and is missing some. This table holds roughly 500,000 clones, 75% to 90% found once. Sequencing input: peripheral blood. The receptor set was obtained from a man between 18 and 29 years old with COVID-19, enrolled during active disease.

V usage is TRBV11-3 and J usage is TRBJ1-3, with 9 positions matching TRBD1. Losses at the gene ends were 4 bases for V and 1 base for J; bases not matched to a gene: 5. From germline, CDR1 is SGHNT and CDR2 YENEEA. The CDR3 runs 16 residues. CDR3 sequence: CASSSGTGRSGNTIYF. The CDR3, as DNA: TGTGCCAGCAGCTCCGGGACAGGGAGATCTGGAAACACCATATATTTT.

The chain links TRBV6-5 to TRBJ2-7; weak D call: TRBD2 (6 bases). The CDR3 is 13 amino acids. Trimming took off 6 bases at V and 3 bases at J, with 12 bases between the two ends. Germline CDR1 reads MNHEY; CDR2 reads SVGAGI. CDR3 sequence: CASRISGNYEQYF. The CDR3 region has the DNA TGTGCCAGCAGGATTAGCGGAAACTACGAGCAGTACTTC.

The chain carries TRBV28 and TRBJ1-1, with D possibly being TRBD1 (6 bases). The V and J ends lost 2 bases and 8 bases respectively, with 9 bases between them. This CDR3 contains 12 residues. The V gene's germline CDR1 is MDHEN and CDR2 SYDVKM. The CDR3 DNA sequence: TGTGCCAGCAGTTTACCCCAGGGGGAAGCTTTCTTT. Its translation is CASSLPQGEAFF.

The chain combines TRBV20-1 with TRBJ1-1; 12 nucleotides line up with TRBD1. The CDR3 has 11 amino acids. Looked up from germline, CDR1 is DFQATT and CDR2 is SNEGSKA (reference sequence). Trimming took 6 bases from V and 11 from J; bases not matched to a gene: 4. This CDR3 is CSAGTGGEAFF. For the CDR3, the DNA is TGCAGTGCAGGGACAGGGGGCGAGGCTTTCTTT.

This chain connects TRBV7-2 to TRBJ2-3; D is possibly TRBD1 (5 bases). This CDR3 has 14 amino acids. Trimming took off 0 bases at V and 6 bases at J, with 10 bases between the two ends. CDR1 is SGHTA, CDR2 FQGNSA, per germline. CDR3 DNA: TGTGCCAGCAGCTTAGCTCCTAACAGGGATACGCAGTATTTT. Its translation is CASSLAPNRDTQYF.

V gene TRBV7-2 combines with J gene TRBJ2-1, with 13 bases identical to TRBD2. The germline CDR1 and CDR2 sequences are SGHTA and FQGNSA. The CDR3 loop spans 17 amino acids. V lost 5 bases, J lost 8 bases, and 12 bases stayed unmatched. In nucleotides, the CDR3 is TGTGCCAGCAGCCAGTATGCGCTTGGACTAGCGGGGGATGAGCAGTTCTTC. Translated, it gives CASSQYALGLAGDEQFF.

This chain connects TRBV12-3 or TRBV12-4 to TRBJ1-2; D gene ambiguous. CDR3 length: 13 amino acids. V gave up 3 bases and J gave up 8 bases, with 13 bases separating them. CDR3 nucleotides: TGTGCCAGCAGTTTTGCCCCGGGTTCGGGCTACACCTTC. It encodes CASSFAPGSGYTF.

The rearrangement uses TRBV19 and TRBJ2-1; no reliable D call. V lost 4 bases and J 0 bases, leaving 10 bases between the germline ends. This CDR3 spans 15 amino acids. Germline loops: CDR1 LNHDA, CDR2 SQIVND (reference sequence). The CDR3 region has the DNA TGTGCCAGTAGTAACGGGTTCCGCTCCTACAATGAGCAGTTCTTC. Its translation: CASSNGFRSYNEQFF.

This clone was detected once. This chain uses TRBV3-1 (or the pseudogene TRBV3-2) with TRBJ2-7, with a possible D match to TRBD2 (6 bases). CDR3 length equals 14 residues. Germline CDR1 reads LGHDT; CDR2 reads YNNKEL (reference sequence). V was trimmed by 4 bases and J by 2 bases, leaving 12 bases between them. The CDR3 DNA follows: TGTGCCAGCAGCCCGGGGGTCCCACCCTACGAGCAGTACTTC. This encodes CASSPGVPPYEQYF.

CDR3: CATRSTGKSRAFF. The CDR3 DNA sequence: TGTGCCACCCGTTCGACAGGGAAGAGTAGAGCTTTCTTT. V is TRBV19 and J is TRBJ1-1, with 7 nucleotides matching TRBD1. The CDR3 runs 13 residues. From germline, CDR1 is LNHDA and CDR2 SQIVND (reference sequence). V lost 10 bases and J lost 10; bases outside the gene matches: 15.

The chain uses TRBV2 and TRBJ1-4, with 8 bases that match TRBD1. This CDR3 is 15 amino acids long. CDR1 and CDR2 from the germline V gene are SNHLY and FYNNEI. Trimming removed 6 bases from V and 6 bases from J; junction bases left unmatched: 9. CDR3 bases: TGTGCCAGCAGCCCTTCCAGGGGGCGCCATGAAAAACTGTTTTTT. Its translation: CASSPSRGRHEKLFF.

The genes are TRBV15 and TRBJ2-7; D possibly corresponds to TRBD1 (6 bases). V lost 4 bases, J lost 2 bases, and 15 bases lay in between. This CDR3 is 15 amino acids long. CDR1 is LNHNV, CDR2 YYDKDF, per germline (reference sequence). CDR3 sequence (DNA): TGTGCCACCAGCACAAAGATCGGGGACACCTACGAGCAGTACTTC. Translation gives CATSTKIGDTYEQYF.

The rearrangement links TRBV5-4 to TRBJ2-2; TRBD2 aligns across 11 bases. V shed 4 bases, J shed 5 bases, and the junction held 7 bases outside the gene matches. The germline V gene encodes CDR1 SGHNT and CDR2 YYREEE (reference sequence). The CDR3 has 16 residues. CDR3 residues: CASSPTTSGATGELFF. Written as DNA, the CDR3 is TGTGCCAGCAGCCCGACGACTAGCGGGGCAACCGGGGAGCTGTTTTTT. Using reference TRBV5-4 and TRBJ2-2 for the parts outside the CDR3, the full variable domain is ETGVTQSPTHLIKTRGQQVTLRCSSQSGHNTVSWYQQALGQGPQFIFQYYREEENGRGNFPPRFSGLQFPNYSSELNVNALELDDSALYLCASSPTTSGATGELFFGEGSRLTVL.

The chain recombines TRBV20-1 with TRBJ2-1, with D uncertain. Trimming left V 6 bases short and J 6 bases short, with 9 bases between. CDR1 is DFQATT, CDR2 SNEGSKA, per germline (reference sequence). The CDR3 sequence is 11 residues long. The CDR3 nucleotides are TGCAGTGCAACCTATGTCAATGAGCAGTTCTTC. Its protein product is CSATYVNEQFF.

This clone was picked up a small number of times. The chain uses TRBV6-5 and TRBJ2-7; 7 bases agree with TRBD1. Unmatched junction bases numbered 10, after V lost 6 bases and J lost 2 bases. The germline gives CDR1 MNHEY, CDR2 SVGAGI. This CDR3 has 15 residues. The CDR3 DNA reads TGTGCCAGCAGCCTTTCGACAGGGAGTCCCTACGAGCAGTACTTC. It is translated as CASSLSTGSPYEQYF.

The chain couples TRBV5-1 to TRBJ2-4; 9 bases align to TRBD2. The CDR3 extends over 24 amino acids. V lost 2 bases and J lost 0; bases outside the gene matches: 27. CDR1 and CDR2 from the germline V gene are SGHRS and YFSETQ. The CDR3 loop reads CASSFSSRSSLASGANIAKNIQYF. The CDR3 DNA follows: TGCGCCAGCAGCTTCTCATCCCGATCCTCTCTGGCTAGCGGGGCGAATATAGCCAAAAACATTCAGTACTTC.

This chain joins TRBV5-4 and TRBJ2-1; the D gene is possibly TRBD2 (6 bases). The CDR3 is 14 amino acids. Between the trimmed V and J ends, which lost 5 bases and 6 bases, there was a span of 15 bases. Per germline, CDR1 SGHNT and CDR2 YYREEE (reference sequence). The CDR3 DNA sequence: TGTGCCAGCAGGGGCGGGGATGCTGTCAATGAGCAGTTCTTC. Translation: CASRGGDAVNEQFF.

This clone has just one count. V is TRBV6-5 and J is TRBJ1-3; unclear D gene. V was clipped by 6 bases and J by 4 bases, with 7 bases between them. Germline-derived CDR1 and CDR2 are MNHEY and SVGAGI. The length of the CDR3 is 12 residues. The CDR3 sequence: CASSLQGNTIYF. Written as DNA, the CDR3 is TGTGCCAGCAGCCTACAGGGAAACACCATATATTTT.

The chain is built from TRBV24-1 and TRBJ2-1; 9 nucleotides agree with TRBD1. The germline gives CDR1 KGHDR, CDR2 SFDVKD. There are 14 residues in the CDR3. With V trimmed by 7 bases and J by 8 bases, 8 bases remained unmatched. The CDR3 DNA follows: TGTGCCACCAGGACAGGGGGACGGGGGCATGAGCAGTTCTTC. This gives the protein CATRTGGRGHEQFF.